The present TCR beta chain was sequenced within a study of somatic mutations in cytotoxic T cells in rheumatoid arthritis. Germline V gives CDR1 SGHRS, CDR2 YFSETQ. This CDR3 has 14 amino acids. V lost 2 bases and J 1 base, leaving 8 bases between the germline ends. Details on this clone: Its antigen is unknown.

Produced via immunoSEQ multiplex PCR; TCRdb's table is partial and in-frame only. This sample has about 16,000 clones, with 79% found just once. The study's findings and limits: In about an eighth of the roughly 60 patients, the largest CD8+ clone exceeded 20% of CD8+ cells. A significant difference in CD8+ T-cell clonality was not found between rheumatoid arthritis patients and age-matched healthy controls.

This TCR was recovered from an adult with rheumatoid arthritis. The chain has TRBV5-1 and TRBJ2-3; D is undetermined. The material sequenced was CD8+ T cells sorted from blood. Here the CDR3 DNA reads TGCGCCAGCAGCTTAGAAAAGGGCACAGATACGCAGTATTTT. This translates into CASSLEKGTDTQYF.